The rows below give T cell receptor beta chains drawn from one sample of a study of T cells expressing NK-cell markers. TCRdb reprocessed the 5' RACE reads; each CDR3 protein has one entry and no DNA is given. In total, the table holds some 140,000 distinct CDR3 sequences. Sequenced input: blood T cells: a sorted CD56 or NKG2C T cell subset, CD4+ or CD8+ T cells, or bulk PBMC T cells (not recorded which). The receptors originated from a woman in her 50s in good health. CDR3s include the opening cysteine and the closing phenylalanine or tryptophan. The order of the fields is V gene, J gene, CDR3 protein.

>TRBV12-3/TRBV12-4|TRBJ2-1
CASRIGGRDEQFF
>TRBV11-2|TRBJ2-1
CASSSLNYNEQFF
>TRBV4-1|TRBJ2-7
CASSQTGQGVSYEQYF
>TRBV5-5|TRBJ2-5
CASSLGRAQETQYF
>TRBV2|TRBJ2-1
CASSEPGRDSYNEQFF
>TRBV5-1|TRBJ1-1
CASSLMAGDPEAFF
>TRBV29-1|TRBJ1-2
CSVEDQGARDYGYTF
>TRBV5-1|TRBJ2-7
CASTEAGGPREQYF
>TRBV5-1|TRBJ2-1
CASRITSGVYNEQFF
>TRBV6-2/TRBV6-3|TRBJ1-5
CASSYSGSGQPQHF
>TRBV5-6|TRBJ1-1
CASTQGRDRGHTEAFF
>TRBV15|TRBJ2-7
CATSGGGYEQYF
>TRBV5-6|TRBJ1-1
CASSHNRFWNTEAFF
>TRBV6-5|TRBJ1-1
CASRSAGGLPEAFF
>TRBV10-2|TRBJ2-7
CASSVIHYSYEQYF
>TRBV12-3/TRBV12-4|TRBJ2-1
CAGGNGNEQFF
>TRBV4-1|TRBJ1-2
CASSQDRGTLNYGYTF
>TRBV5-1|TRBJ2-1
CASSLGREFSYNEQFF
>TRBV11-2|TRBJ1-6
CASSFIAKGRYNSPLHF
>TRBV5-6|TRBJ2-3
CASSLDGNTQYF
>TRBV5-6|TRBJ2-1
CASTDGLAYNEQFF
>TRBV4-2|TRBJ2-1
CASSQPSASGRANEQFF
>TRBV7-9|TRBJ1-5
CASSYTGVNQPQHF